This T cell receptor (beta chain) was observed in a study of T-cell memory formation after mild COVID-19. A single record per CDR3 protein comes from TCRdb applying MiXCR to the 5' RACE reads. The table records 550,000 to 650,000 distinct CDR3 sequences, approximately 15% of them present only once. Specimen: PBMCs or a T cell subset sorted from them (not recorded which). The origin of this receptor is an adult woman who had mild COVID-19 (a few samples of this study predate the infection). Cell type and time point are not known.

CDR3 sequence (DNA): TGCAGTGCTAGAGTAGGGACAGGGAAAGAGACCCAGTACTTC. It encodes CSARVGTGKETQYF. This sequence joins TRBV20-1 and TRBJ2-5; 9 bases are shared with TRBD1. Germline V lookup: CDR1 DFQATT, CDR2 SNEGSKA (reference sequence). Trimming took 1 base from V and 3 from J; bases not matched to a gene: 3. This CDR3 has 14 residues.